Presented here are 2 T cell receptor beta chains from one specimen sequenced in a study of T cells in Graves' hyperthyroidism and ophthalmopathy. Amplification of TCR beta CDR3 regions used RNA as the template. Researchers ran a first-round RT-PCR on the TCR CDR3 using the HTBI primer set. MiXCR, applied by TCRdb to the multiplex PCR reads, yields one record per CDR3 protein. The table has fewer than 650,000 distinct CDR3 sequences, 14% to 15% seen once; the top ten hold about 4%. The source material was blood. The receptors were sampled from a woman in her 40s with Graves' ophthalmopathy.

This clonotype appeared a few times. V is TRBV6-1 and J is TRBJ1-2; TRBD1 might be the D (5 bases). The germline gives CDR1 MNHNS, CDR2 SASEGT. The CDR3 runs 14 residues. The V end lost 9 bases, the J end lost 5 bases, and 19 bases lay between the germline ends. In DNA, the CDR3 is TGTGCCAGTACCCCCGGGACCCTCCTATATGGCTACACCTTC. It is translated as CASTPGTLLYGYTF.

The V call is TRBV11-2, the J call TRBJ2-2; D gene ambiguous. The V gene lost 2 bases and the J gene lost 7 bases, with 11 bases spanning the gap. Germline CDR1 reads SGHAT; CDR2 reads FQNNGV. The CDR3 runs 14 residues. In nucleotides, the CDR3 is TGTGCCAGCAGCTTATCTCCGCGCGACGGGGAGCTGTTTTTT. Amino acid sequence: CASSLSPRDGELFF.